One sample yielded the 14 T cell receptor beta chains listed below, sequenced in a study (dated by TCRdb to the mid-2010s). Libraries were prepared through 5' RACE. TCRdb shows the sequencer as Illumina MiSeq. In-frame beta chains were kept once TCRdb had trimmed the public reads at Q25 with fastp and called clones with MiXCR. Rows with a matching CDR3 protein are joined into one entry that keeps the most common DNA and genes. For this sample the table gives roughly 8,200 distinct CDR3 sequences, of which around 56% were detected only once. The ten largest clones add up to 4.5% to 5% of the sample. The sample was memory CD4+ T cells sorted from a lymph node. In light of the paper, this sample's cell subset or site label describes: memory CD4+ T cells, CD4+CD45RO+CD25-. These receptors all come from a female donor with breast cancer.

This clonotype appeared a few times. The V gene is TRBV4-1, the J gene TRBJ1-2; D perhaps matches TRBD1 (6 bases). Germline values: CDR1 MGHRA, CDR2 YSYEKL. The CDR3 is 15 amino acids. V was trimmed by 0 bases and J by 4 bases, leaving 12 bases between them. In nucleotides, the CDR3 is TGCGCCAGCAGCCAAGACAGGGGAGGAGCCTATGGCTACACCTTC. Its translation is CASSQDRGGAYGYTF.

The V call is TRBV4-1, the J call TRBJ2-5; D may be TRBD1 or TRBD2 (5 bases each). The CDR3 contains 17 residues. Trimming stripped 0 bases from V and 4 bases from J, with 18 bases between. The germline V gene has CDR1 MGHRA and CDR2 YSYEKL. This CDR3 is CASSQDGASDYVETQYF. As DNA, the CDR3 is TGCGCCAGCAGCCAAGACGGGGCCAGTGATTATGTAGAGACCCAGTACTTC.

V gene TRBV20-1 combines with J gene TRBJ2-3, with a weak D call TRBD1 (6 bases). This CDR3 is built from 14 residues. CDR1 DFQATT and CDR2 SNEGSKA come from the germline V gene (reference sequence). Trimming stripped 6 bases from V and 4 bases from J, with 17 bases between. DNA of the CDR3: TGCAGTGCCCCGGACAGAGGTGGTGCAGATACGCAGTATTTT. It specifies CSAPDRGGADTQYF.

Turning to this clonotype: A read error may explain this, as a much larger clone is one base away. The J gene is TRBJ2-7, the V gene TRBV10-3, with TRBD2 identical over 9 bases. V gave up 3 bases and J gave up 3 bases; unmatched junction bases: 3. CDR3 length: 14 residues. The germline V gene has CDR1 ENHRY and CDR2 SYGVKD. DNA for the CDR3: TGTGCCATCAGTGATCCTAGCGGGGACTACGAGCAGTACTTC. Translating it yields CAISDPSGDYEQYF.

This clonotype ranks as medium-sized. The chain links TRBV12-3 or TRBV12-4 to TRBJ1-6; D is perhaps TRBD1 (6 bases). This CDR3 spans 14 amino acids. V was clipped by 5 bases and J by 8 bases, with 13 bases between them. The CDR3 DNA reads TGTGCCAGCAGTCGACAGGTTTCGGATTCACCCCTCCACTTT. It encodes CASSRQVSDSPLHF.

This clonotype was seen a handful of times. The J gene is TRBJ2-2, the V gene TRBV6-2 or TRBV6-3; TRBD2 might be the D (5 bases). CDR1 is MNHEY, CDR2 SVGEGT, per germline. This CDR3 region has 15 residues. The ends were cut back, 5 bases at V and 7 bases at J, with 17 bases in the middle. CDR3 sequence reads: CASSDRLISGGELFF. CDR3 sequence (DNA): TGTGCCAGCAGTGACCGACTAATTTCTGGCGGGGAGCTGTTTTTT.

This clonotype is labeled as medium-sized. The chain employs TRBV5-1 and TRBJ1-2; 9 nucleotides match TRBD1. The germline CDR1 and CDR2 sequences are SGHRS and YFSETQ. The V segment lost 2 bases and the J segment 4 bases; nucleotides outside the gene matches: 3. The CDR3 length is 14 residues. The CDR3 here is CASSFETGGYGYTF. The CDR3 nucleotides read TGCGCCAGCAGCTTTGAGACAGGGGGCTATGGCTACACCTTC.

A few counts support this clonotype. V and J are TRBV6-5 and TRBJ1-1; 9 bases are shared with TRBD1. Per germline, CDR1 MNHEY and CDR2 SVGAGI. Trimming cost V 5 bases and J 10 bases; bases outside gene matches: 8. This CDR3 has 13 amino acids. The CDR3 coding sequence is TGTGCCAGCAGTCAAACCAGGGACAGGGTAGCTTTCTTT. This gives the protein CASSQTRDRVAFF.

V usage is TRBV12-3 or TRBV12-4 and J usage is TRBJ2-7; D not resolved. The ends were cut back, 7 bases at V and 3 bases at J, with 16 bases in the middle. This CDR3 is built from 14 residues. The CDR3 region has the DNA TGTGCCAGCACCTTCAGGTCAGGATTCTACGAGCAGTACTTC. Its protein product is CASTFRSGFYEQYF.

This clonotype was detected only a few times. The chain has TRBV6-5 and TRBJ1-2, with D perhaps matching TRBD1 (5 bases). The CDR3 is made up of 13 amino acids. V lost 6 bases to trimming and J lost 4 bases, with 12 bases between them. Germline CDR1 is MNHEY and CDR2 is SVGAGI. CDR3 amino acids: CASSQGRSYGYTF. The CDR3 DNA reads as TGTGCCAGCAGCCAGGGACGATCCTATGGCTACACCTTC.

The chain has TRBV20-1 and TRBJ1-2; no firm D call. Looked up from germline, CDR1 is DFQATT and CDR2 is SNEGSKA (reference sequence). The CDR3 is 11 residues long. The V end was cut by 3 bases, the J end by 14 bases, with 16 bases between. The CDR3 sequence is CSASVSHVETF. The CDR3 DNA is TGCAGTGCTAGTGTGTCCCATGTTGAAACCTTC.

The CDR3 DNA is TGCGCCAGCAGCCCATTAGCGGGGTACACAGATACGCAGTATTTT. As protein: CASSPLAGYTDTQYF. V is TRBV5-1 and J is TRBJ2-3; 8 bases line up with TRBD2. Germline V gene lookup returns CDR1 SGHRS and CDR2 YFSETQ. J was trimmed by 2 bases and V by 4 bases; bases with no gene match: 6. The CDR3 contains 15 residues. The entire variable domain, with the rest obtained from reference TRBV5-1 and TRBJ2-3, is as follows: KAGVTQTPRYLIKTRGQQVTLSCSPISGHRSVSWYQQTPGQGLQFLFEYFSETQRNKGNFPGRFSGRQFSNSRSEMNVSTLELGDSALYLCASSPLAGYTDTQYFGPGTRLTVL.

In its sample, this clonotype was seen a few times. The chain is built from TRBV2 and TRBJ2-1, with 13 bases matching TRBD2. The germline V gene encodes CDR1 SNHLY and CDR2 FYNNEI. CDR3 length equals 15 residues. V dropped 3 bases and J dropped 4; count of bases not matched to a gene: 0. The CDR3 bases are TGTGCCAGCAGTGAGACTAGCGGGGGGTACAATGAGCAGTTCTTC. Translating gives CASSETSGGYNEQFF.

The CDR3 DNA sequence: TGTGCCAGCAGAGTGGGTGTTAGTAGCTTCGAGCAGTACTTC. It translates to CASRVGVSSFEQYF. The rearrangement uses TRBV7-2 and TRBJ2-7, with D hard to call. The CDR3 sequence is 14 residues long. Germline CDR1 and CDR2: SGHTA and FQGNSA. Trimming left V 6 bases short and J 6 bases short, with 18 bases between.